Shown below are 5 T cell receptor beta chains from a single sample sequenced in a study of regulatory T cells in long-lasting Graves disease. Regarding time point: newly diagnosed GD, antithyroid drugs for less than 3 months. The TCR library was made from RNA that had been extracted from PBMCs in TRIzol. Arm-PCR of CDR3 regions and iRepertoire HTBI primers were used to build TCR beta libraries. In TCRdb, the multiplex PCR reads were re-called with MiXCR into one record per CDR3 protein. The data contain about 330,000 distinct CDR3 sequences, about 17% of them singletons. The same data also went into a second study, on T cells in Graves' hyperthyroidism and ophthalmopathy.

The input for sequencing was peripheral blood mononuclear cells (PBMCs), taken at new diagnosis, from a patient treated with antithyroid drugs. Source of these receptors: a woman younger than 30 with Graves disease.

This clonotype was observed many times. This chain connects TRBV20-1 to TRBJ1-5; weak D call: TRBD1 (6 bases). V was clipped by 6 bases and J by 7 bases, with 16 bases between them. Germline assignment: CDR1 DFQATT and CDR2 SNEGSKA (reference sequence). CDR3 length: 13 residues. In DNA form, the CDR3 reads TGCAGTGCAGGGGACACCACCGCCCAGCCCCAGCATTTT. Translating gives CSAGDTTAQPQHF.

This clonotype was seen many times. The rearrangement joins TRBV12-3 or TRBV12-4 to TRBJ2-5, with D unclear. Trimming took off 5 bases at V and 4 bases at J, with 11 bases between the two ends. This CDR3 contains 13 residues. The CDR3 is CASSPRVPETQYF. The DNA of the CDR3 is TGTGCCAGCAGTCCAAGGGTCCCAGAGACCCAGTACTTC.

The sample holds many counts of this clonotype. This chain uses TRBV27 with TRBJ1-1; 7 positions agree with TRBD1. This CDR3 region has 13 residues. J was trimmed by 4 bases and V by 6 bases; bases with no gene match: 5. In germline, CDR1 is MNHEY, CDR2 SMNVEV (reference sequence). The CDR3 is CASSPGTATEAFF. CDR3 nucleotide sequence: TGTGCCAGCAGCCCGGGGACAGCCACTGAAGCTTTCTTT.

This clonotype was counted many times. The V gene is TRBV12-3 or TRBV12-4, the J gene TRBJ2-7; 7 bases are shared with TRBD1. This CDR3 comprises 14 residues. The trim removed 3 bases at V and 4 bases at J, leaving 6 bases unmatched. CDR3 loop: CASSFPGQRYEQYF. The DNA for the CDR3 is TGTGCCAGCAGTTTTCCGGGACAGAGGTACGAGCAGTACTTC.

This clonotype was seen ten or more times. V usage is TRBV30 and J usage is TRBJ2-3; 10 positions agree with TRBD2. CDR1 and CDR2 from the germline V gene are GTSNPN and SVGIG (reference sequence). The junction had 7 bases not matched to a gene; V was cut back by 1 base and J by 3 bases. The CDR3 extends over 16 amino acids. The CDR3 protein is CAWSGPAGGRTDTQYF. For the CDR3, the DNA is TGTGCCTGGAGTGGCCCAGCGGGGGGGCGGACAGATACGCAGTATTTT.